This TCR beta chain was profiled in a study of cytomegalovirus exposure and HLA in healthy donors. V shed 9 bases and J shed 0 bases, with 11 bases lying between them. CDR1 MNHNS and CDR2 SASEGT come from the germline V gene. The CDR3 extends over 13 amino acids. Primers: 60 Vbeta forward and 13 Jbeta reverse. Clones were read by immunoSEQ multiplex PCR, and TCRdb kept only the in-frame ones, dropping some. In the table there are some 100,000 clones, 69% of which are singletons. This clonotype was obtained from a woman in her sixties or seventies in good health and CMV-seropositive. This chain joins TRBV6-1 and TRBJ1-1, with D unclear. The sample comprised PBMCs. The CDR3 nucleotides are TGTGCCAGTCATAGTGGGCTGAACACTGAAGCTTTCTTT. Its protein product is CASHSGLNTEAFF.